This entry describes one TCR beta chain. Its cognate antigen is unknown. Trimming took off 2 bases at V and 6 bases at J, with 6 bases between the two ends. Looked up from germline, CDR1 is SGHDT and CDR2 is YYEEEE. The CDR3 totals 11 residues. This specimen comes from a study of T cell responses to AZD1222 COVID-19 vaccine. Study-wide findings and caveats: Spike-specific TCR breadth and depth were elevated following two AZD1222 doses. Repertoires in all cases were sampled only once the peak T cell response had passed. Clonal diversity may have been underestimated, and the donors were mostly white British, with more females than males.

The protocol was immunoSEQ multiplex PCR, while the TCRdb copy is restricted to in-frame clones and leaves out a portion. The repertoire includes some 160,000 clones, about 92% of them detected once, and around 0.9% sits in the top ten. The chain employs TRBV5-6 and TRBJ2-7, with no clear D. This specimen consisted of peripheral blood, obtained on day 0 of AZD1222 vaccination. The receptor's source is an adult in good health. CDR3 nucleotides: TGTGCCAGCAGCTTAAGGGCCGAGCAGTACTTC. Encoded protein: CASSLRAEQYF.